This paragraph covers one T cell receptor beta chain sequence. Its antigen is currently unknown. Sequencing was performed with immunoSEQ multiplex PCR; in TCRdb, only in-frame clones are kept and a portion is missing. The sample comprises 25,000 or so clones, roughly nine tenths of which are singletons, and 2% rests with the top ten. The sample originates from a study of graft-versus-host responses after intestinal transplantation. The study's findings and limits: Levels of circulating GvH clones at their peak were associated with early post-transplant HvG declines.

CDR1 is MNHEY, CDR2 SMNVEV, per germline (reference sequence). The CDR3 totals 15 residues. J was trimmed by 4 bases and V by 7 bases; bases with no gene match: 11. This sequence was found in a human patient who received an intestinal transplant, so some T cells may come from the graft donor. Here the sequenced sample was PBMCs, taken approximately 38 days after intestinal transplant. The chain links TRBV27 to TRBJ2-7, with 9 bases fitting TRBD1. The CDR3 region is CASTKLQGANYEQYF. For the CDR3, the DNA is TGTGCCAGCACCAAACTACAGGGGGCTAATTACGAGCAGTACTTC.